A single sample gave rise to the 8 T cell receptor beta chains below, sequenced in a study of blood T cell repertoires in COVID-19. Sequenced by immunoSEQ multiplex PCR; TCRdb stores in-frame clones only, minus some. Among 200,000 to 250,000 clones, about 90% were seen once, and the ten largest hold over 12%. The source material was PBMCs or T cells enriched from blood (not recorded which). The receptors come from a man aged 25-45 years who had been exposed to COVID-19.

The chain carries TRBV7-3 and TRBJ2-2; D is unresolved. Trimming pared 2 bases from V and 4 bases from J, leaving 11 bases between. Per germline, CDR1 SGHTA and CDR2 FQGTGA. The CDR3 has 15 residues. CDR3 nucleotides: TGTGCCAGCAGCTTAGGAGTAGGCCCCACCGGGGAGCTGTTTTTT. Its protein is CASSLGVGPTGELFF. The full variable domain, in which reference TRBV7-3 and TRBJ2-2 provide the parts outside the CDR3, is GAGVSQTPSNKVTEKGKYVELRCDPISGHTALYWYRQSLGQGPEFLIYFQGTGAADDSGLPNDRFFAVRPEGSVSTLKIQRTERGDSAVYLCASSLGVGPTGELFFGEGSRLTVL.

The chain couples TRBV7-2 to TRBJ2-3, with 7 positions matching TRBD1. The CDR3 totals 15 residues. The V gene end was trimmed by 3 bases and the J gene end by 2 bases; junction bases not matched to a gene: 5. CDR1 is SGHTA, CDR2 FQGNSA, per germline. The CDR3 DNA is TGTGCCAGCAGCTTCGGACAGGATCACACAGATACGCAGTATTTT. This gives the protein CASSFGQDHTDTQYF.

The V gene is TRBV12-3 or TRBV12-4, the J gene TRBJ1-1; weak D call: TRBD1 (6 bases). V lost 5 bases, J lost 6 bases, and 13 bases lay in between. The CDR3 extends over 13 amino acids. The CDR3 bases are TGTGCCAGCAGTCTACATAAGGGGGCTGAAGCTTTCTTT. It yields the protein CASSLHKGAEAFF.

The J gene is TRBJ1-6, the V gene TRBV25-1; 7 nucleotides align to TRBD1. The CDR3 consists of 15 residues. The ends lost 9 bases at V and 4 bases at J; junction bases unmatched: 9. The germline V gene has CDR1 MGHDK and CDR2 SYGVNS. CDR3 sequence reads: CASRDRGAYNSPLHF. CDR3 in DNA: TGTGCCAGTAGGGACAGAGGGGCTTATAATTCACCCCTCCACTTT.

The CDR3 spells CASRQGAGTQYF. The CDR3 coding sequence is TGTGCCAGCAGACAGGGGGCTGGGACCCAGTACTTC. The chain couples TRBV2 to TRBJ2-5; TRBD1 matches at 9 bases. The germline V gene encodes CDR1 SNHLY and CDR2 FYNNEI. Trimming cost V 6 bases and J 7 bases; bases outside gene matches: 3. This CDR3 region has 12 residues.

The chain joins TRBV6-4 to TRBJ1-1; D unclear. The CDR3 extends over 12 amino acids. The germline V gene has CDR1 MRHNA and CDR2 SNTAGT. V gave up 7 bases and J gave up 1 base, with 7 bases separating them. The CDR3: CASMGQNTEAFF. The CDR3 DNA reads TGTGCCAGCATGGGCCAGAACACTGAAGCTTTCTTT.

The rearrangement links TRBV18 to TRBJ2-3, with a weak D call TRBD2 (6 bases). The CDR3 sequence is 12 residues long. Germline V lookup: CDR1 KGHSH, CDR2 LQKENI. The ends were cut back, 3 bases at V and 5 bases at J, with 6 bases in the middle. The CDR3 DNA reads as TGTGCCAGCTCACCGGGGGGAGATACGCAGTATTTT. This gives the protein CASSPGGDTQYF.

This clone occurred once. This sequence joins TRBV5-4 and TRBJ2-7, with D tentatively TRBD2 (6 bases). CDR1 SGHNT and CDR2 YYREEE come from the germline V gene (reference sequence). V gave up 0 bases and J gave up 5 bases, with 12 bases separating them. The CDR3 extends over 14 amino acids. The CDR3 nucleotides read TGTGCCAGCAGCTTGGGGGTTAGCGGCAACGAGCAGTACTTC. This codes for CASSLGVSGNEQYF.